This TCR beta chain derives from a study of cytomegalovirus exposure and HLA in healthy donors. At the level of the study: An earlier analysis found fewer than 120 million unique TCR beta sequences from around 180 million T cells. Researchers found that approximately 80% of 300 to 450 genotyped donors fell within the Caucasian-associated ancestry cluster.

The ends were cut back, 0 bases at V and 2 bases at J, with 17 bases in the middle. The CDR3 runs to 17 residues. Germline lookup yields CDR1 SGHNT and CDR2 YYREEE (reference sequence). Vbeta (60) and Jbeta (13) primers were used in the PCR. Some clones are missing from TCRdb's copy, which holds only in-frame ones; the method was immunoSEQ multiplex PCR. The repertoire includes some 110,000 clones, 65% to 75% of them detected once, and under 14% sits in the top ten. The chain recombines TRBV5-4 with TRBJ2-5; D may be TRBD2 (7 bases). The TCR was taken from a woman aged 45 to 65 in good health and CMV-seropositive. Sequencing was performed on PBMCs. CDR3 nucleotides: TGTGCCAGCAGCTTGGGATTGGCGGGGGCTATTCAAGAGACCCAGTACTTC. Translation: CASSLGLAGAIQETQYF. Full variable domain (remainder filled in from reference TRBV5-4 and TRBJ2-5): ETGVTQSPTHLIKTRGQQVTLRCSSQSGHNTVSWYQQALGQGPQFIFQYYREEENGRGNFPPRFSGLQFPNYSSELNVNALELDDSALYLCASSLGLAGAIQETQYFGPGTRLLVL.